The 16 T cell receptor beta chains in this list originate from one sample, sequenced in a study of shared clonotypes between healthy human individuals. Clones were read by immunoSEQ multiplex PCR, and TCRdb kept only the in-frame ones, dropping some. This table holds roughly 490,000 clones, roughly 85% found once. Sequenced: PBMCs. Receptor source: a woman aged 40 to 49 in good health. Some clones in this sample may be carry-over from other donors' samples.

V usage is TRBV19 and J usage is TRBJ1-4, with a weak D call TRBD1 (5 bases). The V gene's germline CDR1 is LNHDA and CDR2 SQIVND (reference sequence). V lost 6 bases and J 5 bases, leaving 19 bases between the germline ends. The CDR3 length is 16 residues. The CDR3 loop is CASSQRRDGGNEKLFF. CDR3 nucleotides: TGTGCCAGTAGCCAACGCCGGGACGGAGGCAATGAAAAACTGTTTTTT.

This chain uses TRBV5-1 with TRBJ1-1; 7 positions agree with TRBD1. Germline CDR1 SGHRS, CDR2 YFSETQ. V lost 4 bases and J lost 4; bases outside the gene matches: 7. This CDR3 is built from 14 residues. The CDR3: CASSIPGGSTEAFF. In DNA, the CDR3 is TGCGCCAGCAGCATACCAGGGGGGAGCACTGAAGCTTTCTTT.

The rearrangement links TRBV7-9 to TRBJ2-7, with TRBD2 as a possible D gene (6 bases). Germline V gives CDR1 SEHNR, CDR2 FQNEAQ (reference sequence). The V and J ends lost 2 bases and 1 base respectively, with 21 bases between them. The CDR3 has 18 residues. CDR3 in DNA: TGTGCCAGCAGCTTATGGCAAGTTGGAGGGCCAATGTCCTACGAGCAGTACTTC. Residues: CASSLWQVGGPMSYEQYF.

This clone has at least ten counts. The V call is TRBV7-9, the J call TRBJ2-2; the D gene is possibly TRBD2 (5 bases). This CDR3 has 14 residues. V was shortened by 5 bases and J by 3 bases, with 10 bases between the two germline ends. Germline values: CDR1 SEHNR, CDR2 FQNEAQ (reference sequence). CDR3 bases: TGTGCCAGCAGCCAAGGACTCTACACCGGGGAGCTGTTTTTT. Its protein product is CASSQGLYTGELFF.

The chain is built from TRBV28 and TRBJ2-2; D uncertain. Per germline, CDR1 MDHEN and CDR2 SYDVKM. Trimming shortened V by 2 bases and J by 4 bases, and 5 bases separated the two germline ends. This CDR3 spans 13 amino acids. CDR3 region: CASSLPFTGELFF. DNA of the CDR3: TGTGCCAGCAGTTTACCGTTCACCGGGGAGCTGTTTTTT.

The chain links TRBV7-3 to TRBJ2-5, with D tentatively TRBD1 or TRBD2 (5 bases each). The CDR3 consists of 13 residues. Trimming took off 8 bases at V and 1 base at J, with 11 bases between the two ends. Germline CDR1 reads SGHTA; CDR2 reads FQGTGA. Here the CDR3 reads CASGDGSQETQYF. DNA of the CDR3: TGTGCCAGCGGGGACGGATCCCAAGAGACCCAGTACTTC.

With respect to this clone: Other DNA sequences in this sample translate to the same CDR3. This chain joins TRBV7-9 and TRBJ2-5; D remains ambiguous. Deletions cut 5 bases from V and 2 bases from J, with 3 bases between. Germline V gene sequence: CDR1 SEHNR, CDR2 FQNEAQ (reference sequence). This CDR3 spans 11 amino acids. The CDR3 region is CASSPQETQYF. CDR3 DNA: TGTGCCAGCAGCCCTCAAGAGACCCAGTACTTC.

V gene TRBV6-6 combines with J gene TRBJ1-1; TRBD1 is a possible D gene (6 bases). CDR3 length: 14 amino acids. Trimming shortened V by 2 bases and J by 11 bases, and 18 bases separated the two germline ends. Germline V CDR1 and CDR2: MNHNY, SVGAGI (reference sequence). This CDR3 is CASSYRGRGSSAFF. The DNA for the CDR3 is TGTGCCAGCAGTTACCGGGGCAGGGGCTCTTCGGCTTTCTTT.

This clone has just one count. Other DNA sequences in this sample translate to the same CDR3. V usage is TRBV29-1 and J usage is TRBJ2-5; 9 nucleotides agree with TRBD1. The germline CDR1 and CDR2 sequences are SQVTM and ANQGSEA. Trimming at V came to 7 bases and at J to 3 bases, leaving 3 bases not matched to a gene. This CDR3 is built from 12 residues. CDR3 in amino acids: CSGRTGEETQYF. The CDR3 DNA is TGCAGCGGACGGACAGGGGAAGAGACCCAGTACTTC.

V usage is TRBV18 and J usage is TRBJ2-5, with 7 bases lining up with TRBD2. Germline V lookup: CDR1 KGHSH, CDR2 LQKENI. The junction had 5 bases not matched to a gene; V was cut back by 3 bases and J by 1 base. The CDR3 totals 15 residues. CDR3 nucleotide sequence: TGTGCCAGCTCACCCCTACTAGCGAGCCAAGAGACCCAGTACTTC. Its protein is CASSPLLASQETQYF.

This clone appeared a few times. The chain links TRBV7-2 to TRBJ2-7; TRBD1 might be the D (8 bases). Trimming pared 1 base from V and 0 bases from J, leaving 19 bases between. The CDR3 loop spans 18 amino acids. The V gene's germline CDR1 is SGHTA and CDR2 FQGNSA. CDR3 region: CASSLETHRGGYSYEQYF. CDR3 DNA: TGTGCCAGCAGCTTAGAGACCCACAGGGGGGGATACTCCTACGAGCAGTACTTC.

The sample holds one count of this clone. The rearrangement links TRBV25-1 to TRBJ2-1, with no clear D. This CDR3 has 14 amino acids. Germline-derived CDR1 and CDR2 are MGHDK and SYGVNS. V lost 4 bases, J lost 4 bases, and 11 bases lay in between. As DNA, the CDR3 is TGTGCCAGCAGTGGGTCGAGGACGTACAATGAGCAGTTCTTC. Protein: CASSGSRTYNEQFF. The variable domain in full, with the rest retrieved from reference TRBV25-1 and TRBJ2-1, is EADIYQTPRYLVIGTGKKITLECSQTMGHDKMYWYQQDPGMELHLIHYSYGVNSTEKGDLSSESTVSRIRTEHFPLTLESARPSHTSQYLCASSGSRTYNEQFFGPGTRLTVL.

The chain employs TRBV18 and TRBJ1-3; TRBD1 agrees at 8 bases. Germline CDR1 reads KGHSH; CDR2 reads LQKENI. The length of the CDR3 is 15 residues. V dropped 2 bases and J dropped 2; count of bases not matched to a gene: 2. CDR3 nucleotides: TGTGCCAGCTCACCAGAGACAGGGGCTGGAAACACCATATATTTT. Translating it yields CASSPETGAGNTIYF.

This chain uses TRBV30 with TRBJ2-1; 10 nucleotides align to TRBD2. Trimming at V came to 7 bases and at J to 4 bases, leaving 7 bases not matched to a gene. Germline CDR1 reads GTSNPN; CDR2 reads SVGIG (reference sequence). The CDR3 has 14 amino acids. DNA of the CDR3: TGTGCCTCAGCGGGAGGGGCGAGGTACAATGAGCAGTTCTTC. It yields the protein CASAGGARYNEQFF. Combining the CDR3 with reference TRBV30 and TRBJ2-1 gives the whole variable domain SQTIHQWPATLVQPVGSPLSLECTVEGTSNPNLYWYRQAAGRGLQLLFYSVGIGQISSEVPQNLSASRPQDRQFILSSKKLLLSDSGFYLCASAGGARYNEQFFGPGTRLTVL.

J is TRBJ2-1 and V is TRBV6-6; 9 bases are a match to TRBD2. Germline loops: CDR1 MNHNY, CDR2 SVGAGI (reference sequence). After removal of 2 bases from V and 8 bases from J, the junction contained 10 bases not matched to a gene. The length of the CDR3 is 16 residues. The CDR3, as DNA: TGTGCCAGCAGTTACATAGCGGGAGAGTCACTCGATGAGCAGTTCTTC. It yields the protein CASSYIAGESLDEQFF.

The V gene is TRBV10-3, the J gene TRBJ1-5; 7 positions agree with TRBD1. This CDR3 contains 15 residues. J was trimmed by 3 bases and V by 6 bases; bases with no gene match: 8. Germline CDR1 and CDR2: ENHRY and SYGVKD. The CDR3 DNA reads as TGTGCCATCAGCTTGGGACAGCACCACAATCAGCCCCAGCATTTT. Protein product: CAISLGQHHNQPQHF.